These 32 T cell receptor beta chains came from one sample sequenced in a study of T cells in Graves' hyperthyroidism and ophthalmopathy. RNA transcripts were the template for amplifying TCR beta CDR3 regions. TCR CDR3 underwent first-round RT-PCR with the HTBI primer set. TCRdb re-called the multiplex PCR reads through MiXCR, storing one row per CDR3 protein. The table shows 500,000 to 650,000 distinct CDR3 sequences, with about 14% occurring only once. The sequencing sample was made of blood. These receptors were collected from a woman aged 45-60 years with Graves' ophthalmopathy.

Ten or more counts support this clonotype. The CDR3 bases are TGTGCCAGCAGCCGTCTCCAGTCTGCCTACAATGAGCAGTTCTTC. Its protein product is CASSRLQSAYNEQFF. The chain joins TRBV7-9 to TRBJ2-1; D is unresolved. The CDR3 has 15 amino acids. The germline V and J ends were trimmed by 5 bases and 2 bases, with 13 bases remaining between them. CDR1 is SEHNR, CDR2 FQNEAQ, per germline (reference sequence).

This clonotype was found a few times. The CDR3 ends on some other residue instead of the conserved phenylalanine or tryptophan, so this is likely a read error. This CDR3 reads CSAGPLTSTDTQYL. Written as DNA, the CDR3 is TGCAGTGCCGGGCCTCTAACTAGCACAGATACGCAGTATCTT. The chain carries TRBV20-1 and TRBJ2-3; D gene uncertain. The CDR3 spans 14 residues. The ends were cut back, 6 bases at V and 0 bases at J, with 13 bases in the middle. Germline V gene sequence: CDR1 DFQATT, CDR2 SNEGSKA (reference sequence).

This clonotype was observed a few times. The rearrangement joins TRBV14 to TRBJ2-4, with D unresolved. Germline CDR1 is SGHDN and CDR2 is FVKESK. V dropped 0 bases and J dropped 6 bases, with 3 bases sitting between them. The length of the CDR3 is 12 residues. The CDR3 loop is CASSQELNIQYF. The CDR3 region has the DNA TGTGCCAGCAGCCAAGAACTAAACATTCAGTACTTC.

This clonotype was counted ten times or more. This chain uses TRBV11-3 with TRBJ2-1; TRBD2 agrees at 12 bases. The CDR3 totals 16 residues. The germline CDR1 and CDR2 sequences are SGHNT and YENEEA. V lost 7 bases and J lost 0; bases outside the gene matches: 4. The DNA of the CDR3 is TGTGCCAGCACCGGGACTAGCGGGTCCTCCTACAATGAGCAGTTCTTC. It yields the protein CASTGTSGSSYNEQFF.

This clonotype has ten or more counts. The chain carries TRBV28 and TRBJ2-5; TRBD2 aligns across 10 bases. With V trimmed by 7 bases and J by 5 bases, 10 bases remained unmatched. The CDR3 extends over 15 amino acids. Per germline, CDR1 MDHEN and CDR2 SYDVKM. In DNA form, the CDR3 reads TGTGCCAGCACCACCCTTAGCGGGAGGCAGGAGACCCAGTACTTC. This translates into CASTTLSGRQETQYF.

This clonotype has more than one count but fewer than ten. The chain is built from TRBV19 and TRBJ1-2; TRBD1 matches 8 bases. Trimming removed 1 base from V and 3 bases from J; junction bases left unmatched: 4. Germline V gives CDR1 LNHDA, CDR2 SQIVND (reference sequence). This CDR3 region has 15 residues. This CDR3 is CASSIGGQVYYGYTF. CDR3 nucleotide sequence: TGTGCCAGTAGTATAGGGGGACAGGTCTACTATGGCTACACCTTC.

This chain uses TRBV15 with TRBJ2-7, with TRBD2 matching 12 bases. Germline V gene sequence: CDR1 LNHNV, CDR2 YYDKDF (reference sequence). V shed 5 bases and J 1 base; nucleotides not matched to a gene: 3. The CDR3 sequence is 15 residues long. The CDR3 nucleotides read TGTGCCACCAGCCCGGGACTAGCGGGTTCCTACGAGCAGTACTTC. Amino acid sequence: CATSPGLAGSYEQYF.

This chain links TRBV29-1 with TRBJ2-7; D gene uncertain. This CDR3 spans 11 amino acids. Germline lookup yields CDR1 SQVTM and CDR2 ANQGSEA. The germline V and J ends were trimmed by 6 bases and 0 bases, with 6 bases remaining between them. The CDR3 here is CSVYSSYEQYF. In DNA form, the CDR3 reads TGCAGCGTCTATAGCTCCTACGAGCAGTACTTC.

This clonotype appeared many times. The chain joins TRBV20-1 to TRBJ2-1, with 8 bases lining up with TRBD2. The CDR3 extends over 15 amino acids. V trimming: 2 bases; J trimming: 3 bases; junction bases outside the gene matches: 6. Germline lookup yields CDR1 DFQATT and CDR2 SNEGSKA (reference sequence). CDR3 sequence: CSARRGSGNYNEQFF. The CDR3 DNA is TGCAGTGCTAGAAGAGGTAGCGGGAACTACAATGAGCAGTTCTTC.

V and J are TRBV28 and TRBJ2-1; D possibly uses TRBD1 or TRBD2 (5 bases each). CDR3 size: 15 residues. The V end lost 4 bases, the J end lost 7 bases, and 17 bases lay between the germline ends. Germline V lookup: CDR1 MDHEN, CDR2 SYDVKM. CDR3 bases: TGTGCCAGCAGTTGGGACCTGAGCTCCCATAATGAGCAGTTCTTC. Amino acids: CASSWDLSSHNEQFF.

The J gene is TRBJ1-2, the V gene TRBV9, with TRBD1 identical over 8 bases. After removal of 3 bases from V and 4 bases from J, the junction contained 2 bases not matched to a gene. CDR1 is SGDLS, CDR2 YYNGEE, per germline. The CDR3 has 13 residues. CDR3 in DNA: TGTGCCAGCAGCGGACAGGGGAGCTATGGCTACACCTTC. This gives the protein CASSGQGSYGYTF.

This clonotype was detected a few times. Here the CDR3 DNA reads TGTGCCAGCAGCTTAATGCGGGATTCCCACGAGCAGTACTTC. It codes for CASSLMRDSHEQYF. The chain employs TRBV7-2 and TRBJ2-7, with a possible D match to TRBD2 (6 bases). This CDR3 is built from 14 residues. Germline V gives CDR1 SGHTA, CDR2 FQGNSA. The V end was cut by 2 bases, the J end by 5 bases, with 13 bases between.

This clonotype appeared many times. This chain connects TRBV12-3 or TRBV12-4 to TRBJ1-4; no clear D gene. V dropped 6 bases and J dropped 4 bases, with 15 bases sitting between them. This CDR3 region has 15 residues. CDR3 in DNA: TGTGCCAGCAGCCCTCCGGGAGACGGTAATGAAAAACTGTTTTTT. As protein: CASSPPGDGNEKLFF.

There are many counts of this clonotype. The chain links TRBV7-2 to TRBJ1-1; 7 bases line up with TRBD1. Germline V gives CDR1 SGHTA, CDR2 FQGNSA. This CDR3 is built from 17 residues. Germline trimming cut 4 bases from V and 0 bases from J; bases unmatched to any gene: 11. Here the CDR3 DNA reads TGTGCCAGCAGCTCCCGGGGGGGCAGGGGGATGAACACTGAAGCTTTCTTT. Its translation is CASSSRGGRGMNTEAFF.

The chain combines TRBV28 with TRBJ1-6; D is uncertain. The CDR3 is 14 residues long. Germline V gene data show CDR1 as MDHEN and CDR2 as SYDVKM. V lost 3 bases, J lost 6 bases, and 9 bases lay in between. Here the CDR3 reads CASSLWGSNSPLHF. The CDR3 nucleotides read TGTGCCAGCAGTTTGTGGGGAAGTAATTCACCCCTCCACTTT.

The rearrangement joins TRBV5-5 to TRBJ2-5; the D gene is possibly TRBD2 (5 bases). Germline-derived CDR1 and CDR2 are SGHKS and YYEKEE (reference sequence). The V end lost 0 bases, the J end lost 5 bases, and 14 bases lay between the germline ends. The CDR3 extends over 15 amino acids. CDR3 nucleotide sequence: TGTGCCAGCAGCTTGGGGCCGGGGATTTGGGAGACCCAGTACTTC. Amino acid sequence: CASSLGPGIWETQYF.

This clonotype was detected many times. The rearrangement uses TRBV10-3 and TRBJ2-3; D ambiguous. The CDR3 has 11 amino acids. CDR1 and CDR2 (germline): ENHRY, SYGVKD. Trimming took off 4 bases at V and 4 bases at J, with 3 bases between the two ends. The CDR3, as DNA: TGTGCCATCAGTGGGTCAGATACGCAGTATTTT. It yields the protein CAISGSDTQYF.

The chain recombines TRBV12-3 or TRBV12-4 with TRBJ2-5; possibly TRBD2 for D (5 bases). Trimming left V 0 bases short and J 9 bases short, with 8 bases between. This CDR3 spans 12 amino acids. The CDR3 here is CASSLALGAQYF. For the CDR3, the DNA is TGTGCCAGCAGTTTAGCGCTCGGGGCCCAGTACTTC.

This clonotype was detected many times. This chain joins TRBV11-3 and TRBJ2-1, with 10 bases identical to TRBD2. CDR3 length: 15 residues. The ends lost 5 bases at V and 4 bases at J; junction bases unmatched: 5. CDR1 and CDR2 (germline): SGHNT, YENEEA. Here the CDR3 reads CASSTKREGYNEQFF. The CDR3 DNA sequence: TGTGCCAGCAGCACTAAGCGGGAGGGTTACAATGAGCAGTTCTTC.

The chain links TRBV9 to TRBJ2-1; 9 bases are shared with TRBD2. Germline V gene sequence: CDR1 SGDLS, CDR2 YYNGEE. J was trimmed by 9 bases and V by 0 bases; bases with no gene match: 10. The CDR3 is 16 residues long. This CDR3 reads CASSVEPRTSVGEQFF. CDR3 DNA: TGTGCCAGCAGCGTAGAGCCCCGGACTAGCGTCGGTGAGCAGTTCTTC.

The sample holds many counts of this clonotype. The gene calls are TRBV12-3 or TRBV12-4 and TRBJ2-3; 10 nucleotides agree with TRBD2. The V and J ends lost 5 bases and 3 bases, in that order; junction bases with no gene match: 11. This CDR3 is 17 amino acids long. CDR3 loop: CASSRTTASGSTDTQYF. CDR3 sequence (DNA): TGTGCCAGCAGTCGGACCACCGCTAGCGGGAGTACAGATACGCAGTATTTT.

This clonotype has just a few counts. The chain has TRBV18 and TRBJ2-7; 9 bases map to TRBD1. Per the germline V gene, CDR1 is KGHSH and CDR2 is LQKENI. CDR3 length: 15 residues. Germline trimming cut 4 bases from V and 1 base from J; bases unmatched to any gene: 5. The CDR3 here is CASSRRDRVSYEQYF. Here the CDR3 DNA reads TGTGCCAGCTCACGCCGGGACAGGGTGTCCTACGAGCAGTACTTC.

The rearrangement links TRBV10-3 to TRBJ2-1; TRBD1 matches 9 bases. The V gene end was trimmed by 6 bases and the J gene end by 7 bases; junction bases not matched to a gene: 10. From germline, CDR1 is ENHRY and CDR2 SYGVKD. This CDR3 region has 15 residues. The CDR3 loop is CAISPGTGIVNEQFF. In DNA, the CDR3 is TGTGCCATCAGCCCCGGGACAGGGATTGTTAATGAGCAGTTCTTC.

This clonotype has a count of ten or more. The chain couples TRBV6-1 to TRBJ2-7; D might be TRBD1 (5 bases). CDR1 and CDR2 (germline): MNHNS, SASEGT. This CDR3 has 18 amino acids. Trimming took off 5 bases at V and 6 bases at J, with 29 bases between the two ends. CDR3 protein: CASSYRNRQAIGLFEQYF. In DNA form, the CDR3 reads TGTGCCAGCAGTTACAGGAACCGACAAGCAATAGGTTTGTTCGAGCAGTACTTC.

This clonotype was recorded at least ten times. This sequence joins TRBV18 and TRBJ1-5; D is unclear. Trimming removed 1 base at V and 1 base at J, with 11 bases between. The CDR3 runs to 16 residues. Per the germline V gene, CDR1 is KGHSH and CDR2 is LQKENI. The DNA of the CDR3 is TGTGCCAGCTCACCACGGCCATACGAAAGCAATCAGCCCCAGCATTTT. It encodes CASSPRPYESNQPQHF.

The chain combines TRBV29-1 with TRBJ2-3, with TRBD2 matching over 14 bases. The CDR3 extends over 16 amino acids. Germline lookup yields CDR1 SQVTM and CDR2 ANQGSEA. CDR3 bases: TGCAGTGCTCCGGGACTAGCGGGAGATCCCACAGATACGCAGTATTTT. Translated: CSAPGLAGDPTDTQYF.

A note on this clonotype: The junction differs from germline at one of its ends, possibly a read error. The chain couples TRBV5-8 to TRBJ1-4; no firm D call. The CDR3 consists of 14 residues. CDR1 and CDR2 from the germline V gene are SGHTS and YDEGEE. CDR3: CASSRLTANEELFF. The CDR3 DNA sequence: TGTGCCAGCAGCCGATTAACAGCTAATGAAGAACTGTTTTTT.

The gene calls are TRBV5-1 and TRBJ1-5; 8 bases are a match to TRBD1. Germline CDR1 and CDR2: SGHRS and YFSETQ. J gave up 3 bases and V 0 bases, and 2 bases lay outside the gene matches. This CDR3 is built from 15 residues. CDR3 amino acids: CASSLETGVNQPQHF. Here the CDR3 DNA reads TGCGCCAGCAGCTTGGAGACAGGGGTCAATCAGCCCCAGCATTTT.

This chain uses TRBV28 with TRBJ1-6; a weak D match, TRBD1 (5 bases). The V gene's germline CDR1 is MDHEN and CDR2 SYDVKM. The CDR3 spans 15 residues. The V end was cut by 7 bases, the J end by 7 bases, with 17 bases between. CDR3 loop: CASTPISDRNSPLHF. The CDR3 DNA reads TGTGCCAGCACCCCCATTTCCGACAGAAATTCACCCCTCCACTTT.

This clonotype was counted only a few times. The V call is TRBV29-1, the J call TRBJ1-4; 8 nucleotides align to TRBD1. This CDR3 spans 13 amino acids. Germline V gene sequence: CDR1 SQVTM, CDR2 ANQGSEA. The V segment lost 7 bases and the J segment 8 bases; nucleotides outside the gene matches: 9. CDR3 coding DNA: TGCAGCGGGCAGCAGGGGGCAGGGGAAAAACTGTTTTTT. This encodes CSGQQGAGEKLFF. The full variable domain, with the rest looked up from reference TRBV29-1 and TRBJ1-4, is SAVISQKPSRDICQRGTSLTIQCQVDSQVTMMFWYRQQPGQSLTLIATANQGSEATYESGFVIDKFPISRPNLTFSTLTVSNMSPEDSSIYLCSGQQGAGEKLFFGSGTQLSVL.

This clonotype came up many times. This sequence joins TRBV28 and TRBJ2-7; either TRBD1 or TRBD2 may supply D (5 bases each). The V end was cut by 5 bases, the J end by 2 bases, with 19 bases between. The V gene's germline CDR1 is MDHEN and CDR2 SYDVKM. The CDR3 has 16 residues. CDR3 sequence reads: CASSAGTGSATYEQYF. DNA for the CDR3: TGTGCCAGCAGTGCCGGGACCGGGTCCGCTACCTACGAGCAGTACTTC.

This clonotype occurred many times. The chain has TRBV5-1 and TRBJ2-7, with D tentatively TRBD2 (6 bases). This CDR3 has 15 residues. Trimming left V 4 bases short and J 0 bases short, with 14 bases between. Germline assignment: CDR1 SGHRS and CDR2 YFSETQ. In DNA, the CDR3 is TGCGCCAGCAGCCCATACGACGGGAGCTCCTACGAGCAGTACTTC. Protein product: CASSPYDGSSYEQYF.